This T cell receptor beta chain originates from a study of pediatric ulcerative colitis. Study results and limitations: Compared with controls, ulcerative colitis showed greater blood-rectum clone sharing.

A note on this clone: What it binds is not known.

Sequencing used immunoSEQ multiplex PCR; TCRdb keeps in-frame clones, though not all of them. The sample comprises roughly 64,000 clones, 80% to 90% of which are singletons, and roughly 3.8% rests with the top ten. Trimming took off 5 bases at V and 6 bases at J, with 14 bases between the two ends. CDR1 is LNHDA and CDR2 is SQIVND in the germline V gene (reference sequence). CDR3 size: 13 residues. The receptor was derived from a boy younger than 18 with severe ulcerative colitis. Sequences were obtained from blood. The chain uses TRBV19 and TRBJ2-7; D call uncertain. The CDR3 sequence: CASSLASGTEQYF. The CDR3 DNA follows: TGTGCCAGTAGTCTGGCGAGTGGAACCGAGCAGTACTTC.